This T cell receptor (beta chain) was captured in a study of Ad26.COV2.S vaccination and SARS-CoV-2 variants. Study-wide points: There was a possibility that the TCR breadth and depth analyses underestimated total T cell responses.

Remarks on this clone: Its antigen is as yet unknown.

Stated treatment: about 20 received Ad26.COV2.S at low or high dose, single or two shots; 5 received placebo; per-sample allocation not given. Day 63 after the first vaccine or placebo injection was the time point for sampling. Sequencing was performed with immunoSEQ multiplex PCR; in TCRdb, only in-frame clones are kept and a portion is missing. The repertoire holds more than 300,000 clones, more than 85% seen once, with roughly 5% in the top ten. Looked up from germline, CDR1 is SGDLS and CDR2 is YYNGEE. The V end was cut by 0 bases, the J end by 0 bases, with 7 bases between. The CDR3 has 15 amino acids.

J is TRBJ1-3 and V is TRBV9; D uncertain. Source: peripheral blood, taken in a trial of Ad26.COV2.S vaccine versus placebo. The source of this sequence is a person between 18 and 59 years old who received the Ad26.COV2.S COVID-19 vaccine or a placebo. The chain's CDR3 is CASSVGTASGNTIYF. The CDR3 DNA is TGTGCCAGCAGCGTAGGTACGGCCTCTGGAAACACCATATATTTT.